Each of the 16 T cell receptor beta chains below was sequenced from the same sample in a study of OX40 agonist ivuxolimab in advanced cancers. The method was immunoSEQ multiplex PCR; TCRdb's version includes in-frame clones alone and lacks a portion of them. The data show tens of thousands of clones, more than 80% seen once. Material: CD4+ or CD8+ T cells sorted from blood, obtained in a trial of the OX40 agonist ivuxolimab. Every receptor here comes from an adult with an advanced solid tumor such as melanoma, head and neck, liver or kidney cancer.

The rearrangement uses TRBV6-5 and TRBJ1-2; no clear D. The V and J ends lost 2 bases and 2 bases respectively, with 9 bases between them. CDR3 size: 14 residues. Germline V CDR1 and CDR2: MNHEY, SVGAGI. CDR3 amino acids: CASSYRAGNYGYTF. CDR3 coding DNA: TGTGCCAGCAGTTACAGGGCGGGCAACTATGGCTACACCTTC.

J is TRBJ1-1 and V is TRBV10-2; no clear D. This CDR3 is 10 amino acids long. V was trimmed by 6 bases and J by 7 bases, leaving 6 bases between them. Germline V gene data show CDR1 as WSHSY and CDR2 as SAAADI. The CDR3 DNA reads TGCGCCAGCAGGGACGGTGAAGCTTTCTTT. This encodes CASRDGEAFF.

The chain couples TRBV10-3 to TRBJ2-2, with 8 nucleotides matching TRBD2. Germline CDR1 reads ENHRY; CDR2 reads SYGVKD. The CDR3 has 15 residues. V was pared by 10 bases and J by 0 bases, with 7 bases of the junction left unmatched. CDR3 coding DNA: TGTGCCACCGGCGCGCGGGGGGCGAACACCGGGGAGCTGTTTTTT. It translates to CATGARGANTGELFF.

CDR3 nucleotides: TGTGCCAGTAGTATAGATTCTGTGGTAGGCTACACCTTC. Protein sequence: CASSIDSVVGYTF. The chain employs TRBV19 and TRBJ1-2; no definite D call. This CDR3 comprises 13 residues. Germline values: CDR1 LNHDA, CDR2 SQIVND (reference sequence). Trimming removed 0 bases at V and 8 bases at J, with 10 bases between. Together with reference TRBV19 and TRBJ1-2, the CDR3 gives the full variable domain: DGGITQSPKYLFRKEGQNVTLSCEQNLNHDAMYWYRQDPGQGLRLIYYSQIVNDFQKGDIAEGYSVSREKKESFPLTVTSAQKNPTAFYLCASSIDSVVGYTFGSGTRLTVV.

The gene calls are TRBV7-2 and TRBJ2-5; 7 nucleotides match TRBD1. Judging by the DNA end, TRBJ2-7 fits better; the J call may be wrong. Germline loops: CDR1 SGHTA, CDR2 FQGNSA. CDR3 length: 13 residues. The CDR3 is CASTRTGPYEQYF. The CDR3, as DNA: TGTGCCAGCACACGGACAGGACCCTACGAGCAGTACTTC.

V and J are TRBV4-1 and TRBJ2-6, with 8 bases identical to TRBD1. CDR1 is MGHRA and CDR2 is YSYEKL in the germline V gene. This CDR3 comprises 16 residues. Trimming cost V 9 bases and J 0 bases; bases outside gene matches: 7. CDR3 bases: TGCGCCAGTTCGGGACAGGAGAGCTCTGGGGCCAACGTCCTGACTTTC. It yields the protein CASSGQESSGANVLTF.

The table lists this clone with a few counts. This chain uses TRBV9 with TRBJ2-7, with 7 bases aligning to TRBD2. The CDR3 covers 15 residues. V shed 0 bases, J shed 0 bases, and the junction held 3 bases outside the gene matches. CDR1 SGDLS and CDR2 YYNGEE come from the germline V gene. CDR3 DNA: TGTGCCAGCAGCGTAGCAGCGGGGATCTCCTACGAGCAGTACTTC. Protein product: CASSVAAGISYEQYF.

This chain links TRBV19 with TRBJ2-6; D is perhaps TRBD1 or TRBD2 (5 bases each). The CDR3 spans 16 residues. CDR1 LNHDA and CDR2 SQIVND come from the germline V gene (reference sequence). Deletions cut 5 bases from V and 5 bases from J, with 16 bases between. The CDR3 protein is CASSEGRFLRANVLTF. CDR3 nucleotides: TGTGCCAGTAGTGAGGGACGTTTTCTGCGGGCCAACGTCCTGACTTTC.

The chain couples TRBV10-3 to TRBJ2-5, with D maybe TRBD1 (5 bases). Trimming took off 6 bases at V and 2 bases at J, with 7 bases between the two ends. This CDR3 comprises 12 residues. Germline V gene lookup returns CDR1 ENHRY and CDR2 SYGVKD. CDR3 in amino acids: CAIRDIQETQYF. The CDR3 DNA reads as TGTGCCATCAGGGACATTCAAGAGACCCAGTACTTC.

This clone showed up just a few times. V and J are TRBV25-1 and TRBJ2-3, with 15 bases fitting TRBD2. Trimming at V came to 5 bases and at J to 5 bases, leaving 11 bases not matched to a gene. In germline, CDR1 is MGHDK, CDR2 SYGVNS. This CDR3 comprises 18 residues. The CDR3 DNA follows: TGTGCCAGCAGTCTGGGAGGGACTAGCGGGGGGAAGGGAGATACGCAGTATTTT. This codes for CASSLGGTSGGKGDTQYF.

The gene calls are TRBV28 and TRBJ2-7, with D unresolved. Germline V gene sequence: CDR1 MDHEN, CDR2 SYDVKM. Trimming left V 7 bases short and J 7 bases short, with 11 bases between. The CDR3 totals 11 residues. The CDR3 sequence: CASKSSREQYF. Written as DNA, the CDR3 is TGTGCCAGCAAATCTTCGAGGGAGCAGTACTTC. The full variable domain, rest sourced from reference TRBV28 and TRBJ2-7, is DVKVTQSSRYLVKRTGEKVFLECVQDMDHENMFWYRQDPGLGLRLIYFSYDVKMKEKGDIPEGYSVSREKKERFSLILESASTNQTSMYLCASKSSREQYFGPGTRLTVT.

The rearrangement links TRBV5-1 to TRBJ1-5; D not resolved. V was clipped by 0 bases and J by 4 bases, with 5 bases between them. The length of the CDR3 is 13 residues. Per germline, CDR1 SGHRS and CDR2 YFSETQ. The CDR3 region has the DNA TGCGCCAGCAGCTTGGGGCAGAATCAGCCCCAGCATTTT. It codes for CASSLGQNQPQHF.

The V call is TRBV18, the J call TRBJ1-2; TRBD1 matches at 7 bases. Germline V gives CDR1 KGHSH, CDR2 LQKENI. The V gene end was trimmed by 1 base and the J gene end by 5 bases; junction bases not matched to a gene: 7. CDR3 length: 15 amino acids. The CDR3 loop is CASSPLLGTDYGYTF. The CDR3 DNA sequence: TGTGCCAGCTCACCACTCCTCGGGACAGATTATGGCTACACCTTC.

The chain carries TRBV5-8 and TRBJ1-1; D is unclear. The germline gives CDR1 SGHTS, CDR2 YDEGEE. The CDR3 extends over 14 amino acids. The germline V and J ends were trimmed by 0 bases and 1 base, with 7 bases remaining between them. The CDR3 sequence is CASSLGKSNTEAFF. The CDR3 coding sequence is TGTGCCAGCAGCTTGGGCAAATCGAACACTGAAGCTTTCTTT.

The rearrangement joins TRBV29-1 to TRBJ2-7, with 7 bases matching TRBD2. After removal of 4 bases from V and 2 bases from J, the junction contained 5 bases not matched to a gene. The length of the CDR3 is 13 residues. Germline values: CDR1 SQVTM, CDR2 ANQGSEA. The CDR3 protein is CSVVSSGAYEQYF. The DNA for the CDR3 is TGCAGCGTTGTGTCCAGCGGGGCCTACGAGCAGTACTTC.

V usage is TRBV9 and J usage is TRBJ2-3, with TRBD1 as a possible D gene (6 bases). This CDR3 has 16 residues. The V gene's germline CDR1 is SGDLS and CDR2 YYNGEE. The V and J ends lost 3 bases and 6 bases respectively, with 20 bases between them. The chain's CDR3 is CASSAGQGGSQDTQYF. In nucleotides, the CDR3 is TGTGCCAGCAGCGCTGGACAAGGGGGTTCACAGGATACGCAGTATTTT.